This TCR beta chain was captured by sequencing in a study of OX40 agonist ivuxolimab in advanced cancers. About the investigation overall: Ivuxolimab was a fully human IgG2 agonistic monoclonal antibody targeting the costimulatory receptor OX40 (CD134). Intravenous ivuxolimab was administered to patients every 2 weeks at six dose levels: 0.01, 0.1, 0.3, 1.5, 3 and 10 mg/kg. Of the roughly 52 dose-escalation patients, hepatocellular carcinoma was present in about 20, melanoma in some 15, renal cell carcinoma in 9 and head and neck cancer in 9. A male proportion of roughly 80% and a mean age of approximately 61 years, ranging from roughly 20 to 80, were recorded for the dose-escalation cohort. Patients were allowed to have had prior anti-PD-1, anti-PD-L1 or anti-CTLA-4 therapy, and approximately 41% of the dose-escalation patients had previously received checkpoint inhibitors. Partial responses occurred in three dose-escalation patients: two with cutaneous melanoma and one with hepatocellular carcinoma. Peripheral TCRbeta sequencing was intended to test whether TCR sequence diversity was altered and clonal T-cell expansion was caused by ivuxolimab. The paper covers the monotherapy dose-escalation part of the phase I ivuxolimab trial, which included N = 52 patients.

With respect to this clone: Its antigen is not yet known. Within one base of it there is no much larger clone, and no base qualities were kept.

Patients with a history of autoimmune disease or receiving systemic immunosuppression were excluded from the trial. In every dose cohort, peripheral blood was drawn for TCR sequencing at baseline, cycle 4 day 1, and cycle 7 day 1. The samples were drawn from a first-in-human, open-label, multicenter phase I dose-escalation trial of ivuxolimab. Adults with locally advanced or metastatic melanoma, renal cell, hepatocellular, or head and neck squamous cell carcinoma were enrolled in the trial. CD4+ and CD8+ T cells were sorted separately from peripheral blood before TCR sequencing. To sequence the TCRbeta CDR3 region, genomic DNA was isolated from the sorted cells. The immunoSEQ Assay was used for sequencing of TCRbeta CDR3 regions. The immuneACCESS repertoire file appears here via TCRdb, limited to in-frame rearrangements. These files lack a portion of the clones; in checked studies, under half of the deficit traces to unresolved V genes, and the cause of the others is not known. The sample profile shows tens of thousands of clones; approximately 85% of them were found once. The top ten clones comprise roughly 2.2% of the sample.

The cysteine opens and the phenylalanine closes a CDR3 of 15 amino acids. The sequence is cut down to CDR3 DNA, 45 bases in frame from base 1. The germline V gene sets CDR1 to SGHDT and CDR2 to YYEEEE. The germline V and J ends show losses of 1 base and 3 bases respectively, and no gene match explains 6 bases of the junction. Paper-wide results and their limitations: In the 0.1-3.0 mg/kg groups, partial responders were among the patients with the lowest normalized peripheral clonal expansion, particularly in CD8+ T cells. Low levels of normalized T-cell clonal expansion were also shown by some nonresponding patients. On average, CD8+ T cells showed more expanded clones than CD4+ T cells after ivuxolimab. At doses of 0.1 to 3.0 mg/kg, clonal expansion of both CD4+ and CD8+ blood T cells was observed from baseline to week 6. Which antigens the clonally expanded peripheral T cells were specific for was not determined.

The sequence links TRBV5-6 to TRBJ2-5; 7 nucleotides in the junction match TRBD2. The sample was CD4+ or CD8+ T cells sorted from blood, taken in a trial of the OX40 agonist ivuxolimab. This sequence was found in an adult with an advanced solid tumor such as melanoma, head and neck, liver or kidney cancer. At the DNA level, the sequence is TGTGCCAGCAGCTTGAGGACTAGGACAAAAGAGACCCAGTACTTC. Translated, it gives CASSLRTRTKETQYF.